These T cell receptor beta chains were read from a single sample in a study of OX40 agonist ivuxolimab in advanced cancers. Method: immunoSEQ multiplex PCR; TCRdb's copy keeps in-frame clones and lacks some. The data contain about 80,000 clones, roughly 81% of them singletons. Specimen: CD4+ or CD8+ T cells sorted from blood, collected in a trial of the OX40 agonist ivuxolimab. Receptors originate from an adult with an advanced solid tumor such as melanoma, head and neck, liver or kidney cancer. Both conserved end residues are part of each CDR3. Each record gives: J gene, V gene, CDR3 length, CDR3 protein.

j_gene: TRBJ1-6; v_gene: TRBV11-2; len: 14; CDR3aa: CASTLRQGLITLHF
j_gene: TRBJ1-2; v_gene: TRBV28; len: 14; CDR3aa: CASSSDAGVKGYTF
j_gene: TRBJ2-2; v_gene: TRBV29-1; len: 12; CDR3aa: CSGLRDTGELFF
j_gene: TRBJ1-2; v_gene: TRBV2; len: 15; CDR3aa: CASRDRTGDLYGYTF
j_gene: TRBJ1-1; v_gene: TRBV10-3; len: 15; CDR3aa: CAIRNQNQGNTEAFF
j_gene: TRBJ2-7; v_gene: TRBV5-4; len: 15; CDR3aa: CASSSTSGRDWGQYF
j_gene: TRBJ1-5; v_gene: TRBV4-1; len: 16; CDR3aa: CASSSTGGASNQPQHF
j_gene: TRBJ1-1; v_gene: TRBV18; len: 17; CDR3aa: CASSPHRDNYLNTEAFF
j_gene: TRBJ1-5; v_gene: TRBV10-2; len: 13; CDR3aa: CASSEDREKPQHF
j_gene: TRBJ2-1; v_gene: TRBV5-1; len: 13; CDR3aa: CASSLGTDNEQFF
j_gene: TRBJ1-2; v_gene: TRBV7-9; len: 15; CDR3aa: CASSRAVQRDYGYTF
j_gene: TRBJ2-1; v_gene: TRBV7-2; len: 17; CDR3aa: CASSFRGRAQTYNEQFF
j_gene: TRBJ2-3; v_gene: TRBV29-1; len: 15; CDR3aa: CSAAETQISTDTQYF
j_gene: TRBJ1-4; v_gene: TRBV6-5; len: 13; CDR3aa: CASRRGQHEKLFF
j_gene: TRBJ1-4; v_gene: TRBV30; len: 14; CDR3aa: CAWGEGDSGEKLFF
j_gene: TRBJ2-3; v_gene: TRBV27; len: 15; CDR3aa: CASNLSGGGADTQYF
j_gene: TRBJ2-5; v_gene: TRBV15; len: 16; CDR3aa: CATSRYRAGTEETQYF
j_gene: TRBJ1-2; v_gene: TRBV5-1; len: 12; CDR3aa: CASSYDRGGYTF
j_gene: TRBJ2-7; v_gene: TRBV28; len: 15; CDR3aa: CASSSQGQGDYEQYF
j_gene: TRBJ1-2; v_gene: TRBV4-3; len: 14; CDR3aa: CASSQGNGNYGYTF
j_gene: TRBJ2-6; v_gene: TRBV14; len: 17; CDR3aa: CASSQESRFGGANVLTF
j_gene: TRBJ2-5; v_gene: TRBV5-6; len: 12; CDR3aa: CASSWGSGEQYF
j_gene: TRBJ1-2; v_gene: TRBV4-3; len: 15; CDR3aa: CASSRAATGNYGYTF
j_gene: TRBJ2-6; v_gene: TRBV19; len: 17; CDR3aa: CASSLTRGRTGANVLTF
j_gene: TRBJ2-1; v_gene: TRBV2; len: 15; CDR3aa: CASSVFGQGGSEQFF
j_gene: TRBJ1-4; v_gene: TRBV5-1; len: 14; CDR3aa: CASSLRPTNEKLFF
j_gene: TRBJ1-2; v_gene: TRBV4-1; len: 14; CDR3aa: CASSQTHRVIGYTF
j_gene: TRBJ1-3; v_gene: TRBV15; len: 15; CDR3aa: CATSTDRPSGNTIYF